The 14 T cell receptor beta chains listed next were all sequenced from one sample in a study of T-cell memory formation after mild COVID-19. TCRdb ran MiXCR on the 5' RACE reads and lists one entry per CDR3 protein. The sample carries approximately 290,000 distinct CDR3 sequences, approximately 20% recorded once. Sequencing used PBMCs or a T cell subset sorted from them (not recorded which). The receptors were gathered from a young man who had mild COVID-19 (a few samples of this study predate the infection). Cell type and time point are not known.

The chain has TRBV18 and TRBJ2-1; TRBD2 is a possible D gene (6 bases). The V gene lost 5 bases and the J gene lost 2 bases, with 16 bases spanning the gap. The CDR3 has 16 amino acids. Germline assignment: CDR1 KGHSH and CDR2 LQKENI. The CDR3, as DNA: TGTGCCAGCTCAGCGGGACTCCAAGGACCCTACAATGAGCAGTTCTTC. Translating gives CASSAGLQGPYNEQFF.

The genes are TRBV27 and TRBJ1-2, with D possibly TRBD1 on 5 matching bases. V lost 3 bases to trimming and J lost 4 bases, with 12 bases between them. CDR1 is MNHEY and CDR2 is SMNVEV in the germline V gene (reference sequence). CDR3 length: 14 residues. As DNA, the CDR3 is TGTGCCAGCAGTTTCGTCACGGGGGGCTATGGCTACACCTTC. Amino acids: CASSFVTGGYGYTF.

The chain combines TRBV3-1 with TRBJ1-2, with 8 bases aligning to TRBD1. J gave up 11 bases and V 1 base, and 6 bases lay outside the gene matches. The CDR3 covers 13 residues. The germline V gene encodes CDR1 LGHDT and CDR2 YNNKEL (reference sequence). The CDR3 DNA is TGTGCCAGCAGCCAAGCGACAGGGGTAGTATACACCTTC. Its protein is CASSQATGVVYTF. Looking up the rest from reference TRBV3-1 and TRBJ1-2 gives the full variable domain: DTAVSQTPKYLVTQMGNDKSIKCEQNLGHDTMYWYKQDSKKFLKIMFSYNNKELIINETVPNRFSPKSPDKAHLNLHINSLELGDSAVYFCASSQATGVVYTFGSGTRLTVV.

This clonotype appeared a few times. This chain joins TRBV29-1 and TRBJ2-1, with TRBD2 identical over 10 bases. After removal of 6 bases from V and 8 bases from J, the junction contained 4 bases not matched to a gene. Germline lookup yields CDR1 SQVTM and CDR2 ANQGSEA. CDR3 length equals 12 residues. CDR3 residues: CSVSSGGYEQFF. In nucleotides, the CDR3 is TGCAGCGTCTCTAGCGGGGGCTATGAGCAGTTCTTC.

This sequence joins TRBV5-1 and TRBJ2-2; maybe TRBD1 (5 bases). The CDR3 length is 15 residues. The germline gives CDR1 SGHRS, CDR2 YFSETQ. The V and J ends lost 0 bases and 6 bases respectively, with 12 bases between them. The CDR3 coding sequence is TGCGCCAGCAGCTTGGCAGGGTTGGGTTCCGGGGAGCTGTTTTTT. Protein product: CASSLAGLGSGELFF.

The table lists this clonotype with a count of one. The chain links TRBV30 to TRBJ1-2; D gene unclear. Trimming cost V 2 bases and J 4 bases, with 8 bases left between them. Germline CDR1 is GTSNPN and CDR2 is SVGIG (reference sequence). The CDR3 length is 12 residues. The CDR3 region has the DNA TGTGCCTGGAGTACAGCAGGCTATGGCTACACCTTC. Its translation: CAWSTAGYGYTF. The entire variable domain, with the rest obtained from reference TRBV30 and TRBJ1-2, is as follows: SQTIHQWPATLVQPVGSPLSLECTVEGTSNPNLYWYRQAAGRGLQLLFYSVGIGQISSEVPQNLSASRPQDRQFILSSKKLLLSDSGFYLCAWSTAGYGYTFGSGTRLTVV.

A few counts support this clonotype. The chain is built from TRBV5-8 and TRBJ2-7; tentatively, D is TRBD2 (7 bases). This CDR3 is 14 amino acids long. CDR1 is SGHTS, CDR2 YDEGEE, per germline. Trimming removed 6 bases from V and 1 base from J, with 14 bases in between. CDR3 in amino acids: CASNPGGRSYEQYF. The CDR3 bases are TGTGCCAGCAACCCGGGGGGCCGATCCTACGAGCAGTACTTC.

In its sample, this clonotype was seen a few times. The CDR3, as DNA: TGCGCCAGCAGCCACCACGGGACCGCCGAAGACCCCCTCCACTTT. This encodes CASSHHGTAEDPLHF. The V call is TRBV4-1, the J call TRBJ1-6; perhaps TRBD1 as D (5 bases). With 3 bases removed from V and 13 bases from J, the gap between germline ends came to 19 bases. CDR3 length equals 15 residues. CDR1 and CDR2 from the germline V gene are MGHRA and YSYEKL.

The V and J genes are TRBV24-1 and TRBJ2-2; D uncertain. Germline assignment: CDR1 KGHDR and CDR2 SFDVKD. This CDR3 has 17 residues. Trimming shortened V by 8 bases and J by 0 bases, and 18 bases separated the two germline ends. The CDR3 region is CATTLRPRPANTGELFF. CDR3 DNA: TGTGCCACCACATTACGCCCTCGACCTGCGAACACCGGGGAGCTGTTTTTT.

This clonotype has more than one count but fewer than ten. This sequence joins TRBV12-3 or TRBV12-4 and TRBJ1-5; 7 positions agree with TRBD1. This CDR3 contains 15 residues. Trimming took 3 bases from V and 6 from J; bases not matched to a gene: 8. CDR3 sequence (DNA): TGTGCCAGCAGTTTCGGACAGGATTTCGGTCAGCCCCAGCATTTT. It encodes CASSFGQDFGQPQHF.

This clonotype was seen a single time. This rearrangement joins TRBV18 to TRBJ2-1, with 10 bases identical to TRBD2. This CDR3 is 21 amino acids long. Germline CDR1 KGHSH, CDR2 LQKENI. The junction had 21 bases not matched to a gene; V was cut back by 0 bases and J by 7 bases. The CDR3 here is CASSPPPGEPSASGGFNEQFF. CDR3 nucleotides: TGTGCCAGCTCACCACCCCCAGGGGAACCCTCCGCTAGCGGGGGATTTAATGAGCAGTTCTTC.

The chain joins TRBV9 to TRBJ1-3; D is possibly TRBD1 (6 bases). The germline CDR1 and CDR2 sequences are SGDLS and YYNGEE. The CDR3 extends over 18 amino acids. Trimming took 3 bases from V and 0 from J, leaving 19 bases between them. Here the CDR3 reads CASSEGIGQRRSGNTIYF. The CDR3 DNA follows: TGTGCCAGCAGCGAGGGGATCGGACAGCGACGCTCTGGAAACACCATATATTTT.

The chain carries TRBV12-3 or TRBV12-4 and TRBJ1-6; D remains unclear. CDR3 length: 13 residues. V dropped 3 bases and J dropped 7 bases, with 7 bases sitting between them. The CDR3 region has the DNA TGTGCCAGCAGTTTTAACCCCAATTCACCCCTCCACTTT. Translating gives CASSFNPNSPLHF.

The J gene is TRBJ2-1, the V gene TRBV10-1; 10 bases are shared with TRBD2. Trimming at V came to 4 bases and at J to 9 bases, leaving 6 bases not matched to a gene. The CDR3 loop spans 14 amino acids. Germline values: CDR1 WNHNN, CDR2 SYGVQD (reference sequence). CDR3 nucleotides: TGCGCCAGCAGTGCTAGCGGGGGAGTCGGTGAGCAGTTCTTC. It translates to CASSASGGVGEQFF.